This T cell receptor (beta chain) was identified during a study of T cells in localized non-small cell lung cancer. This CDR3 region has 13 residues. V shed 4 bases and J shed 10 bases, with 11 bases lying between them. Germline V lookup: CDR1 SNHLY, CDR2 FYNNEI. TCRdb's copy holds only in-frame clones and misses some; the assay was immunoSEQ multiplex PCR. This sample carries 20,000 to 25,000 clones, roughly 90% of them seen once, and the ten largest clones take approximately 6.9%. Specimen: peripheral blood, collected before any cancer treatment. This chain joins TRBV2 and TRBJ1-6; D uncertain. The sequence was obtained from a male donor at least 60 years old with stage I squamous cell lung carcinoma. The CDR3 loop is CASSVKGLSPLHF. The DNA of the CDR3 is TGTGCCAGCAGTGTCAAGGGTTTGTCACCCCTCCACTTT. Complete variable domain (other parts from reference TRBV2 and TRBJ1-6): EPEVTQTPSHQVTQMGQEVILRCVPISNHLYFYWYRQILGQKVEFLVSFYNNEISEKSEIFDDQFSVERPDGSNFTLKIRSTKLEDSAMYFCASSVKGLSPLHFGNGTRLTVT.